This T cell receptor (beta chain) derives from a study of blood T cell repertoires in COVID-19. Study background: Donors in the United States, Italy and Spain gave samples during acute or convalescent COVID-19.

This clone was recorded a few times. The germline gives CDR1 MNHEY, CDR2 SVGEGT. CDR3 length: 16 amino acids. After removal of 4 bases from V and 4 bases from J, the junction contained 7 bases not matched to a gene. The authors' processing: How many nucleated cells were present was estimated from reference gene primer amplification. Libraries were prepared by immunoSEQ multiplex PCR; TCRdb keeps only in-frame clonotypes and omits some of them. That table supplies the V and J calls and clone size; D and trimming were determined from the DNA. This sample has more than 250,000 clones, with roughly 80% found just once.

V is TRBV6-2 or TRBV6-3 and J is TRBJ2-7; 13 bases align to TRBD2. The sequence was collected from a man in his sixties who had recovered from COVID-19. Material for sequencing was peripheral blood. CDR3 in amino acids: CASSSFRTSGRYEQYF. The CDR3 DNA is TGTGCCAGCAGTTCCTTCCGGACTAGCGGGAGATACGAGCAGTACTTC.